The rows below give T cell receptor beta chains drawn from one sample of a study of type 1 and type 2 diabetes patients. One entry per CDR3 protein results from TCRdb running MiXCR on the multiplex PCR reads. The sample consists of around 300,000 distinct CDR3 sequences, around 50% of them appearing once. Sequencing was carried out using peripheral blood mononuclear cells (PBMCs). The receptors shown here come from a man between 18 and 29 years old with type 2 diabetes. The CDR3 runs from the conserved cysteine through the conserved F or W. A D gene is named only where the DNA matches it firmly. Clone size appears in some rows only: once, few, many, or a class for an expanded clone.

TRBJ2-3	-	TRBV4-1	TRBD2	CASSQLSSGRPSTDTQYF	TGCGCCAGCAGCCAACTGTCTAGCGGGAGGCCCTCCACAGATACGCAGTATTTT
TRBJ2-6	-	TRBV4-1	-	CASTQVTPSVLLTF	TGCGCCAGCACCCAAGTAACCCCCTCAGTGCTCCTGACTTTC
TRBJ2-7	many	TRBV10-3	-	CAISPEPTYEQYF	TGTGCCATCAGTCCTGAACCCACCTACGAGCAGTACTTC
TRBJ2-7	-	TRBV19	-	CASSTRTAGSYEQYF	TGTGCCAGTAGTACCCGGACTGCGGGTTCCTACGAGCAGTACTTC
TRBJ2-7	-	TRBV19	TRBD1	CASSTAGTGVPDEQYF	TGTGCCAGTAGTACCGCCGGGACAGGGGTTCCGGACGAGCAGTACTTC
TRBJ1-2	many	TRBV2	-	CAREGLSYGYTF	TGTGCCAGGGAGGGTCTTAGCTATGGCTACACCTTC
TRBJ2-2	-	TRBV7-3	TRBD2	CASSPSGGSAGELFF	TGTGCCAGCAGCCCTAGCGGGGGGTCGGCCGGGGAGCTGTTTTTT
TRBJ1-1	-	TRBV4-1	-	CASSQRLGMATEAFF	TGCGCCAGCAGCCAACGATTAGGTATGGCCACTGAAGCTTTCTTT
TRBJ1-1	-	TRBV2	-	CASSPQARLEAFF	TGTGCCAGCAGTCCCCAGGCCCGGTTAGAAGCTTTCTTT
TRBJ1-5	few	TRBV15	-	CATSRDLGQPQHF	TGTGCCACCAGCAGAGATTTGGGCCAGCCCCAGCATTTT
TRBJ1-2	many	TRBV25-1	-	CASSEAGRRGYTF	TGTGCCAGCAGTGAGGCAGGCCGGAGAGGCTACACCTTC
TRBJ1-1	few	TRBV7-8	-	CASSFGGGGGTEAFF	TGTGCCAGCAGCTTCGGGGGTGGAGGAGGGACTGAAGCTTTCTTT
TRBJ1-5	few	TRBV20-1	-	CSAKQGLQPQHF	TGCAGTGCTAAGCAGGGTTTGCAGCCCCAGCATTTT
TRBJ1-1	-	TRBV4-1	TRBD1	CASSQAPGQGSDTEAFF	TGCGCCAGCAGCCAAGCCCCGGGACAGGGTTCTGACACTGAAGCTTTCTTT
TRBJ2-5	-	TRBV5-1	-	CASTPEEGGETQYF	TGCGCCAGCACCCCCGAGGAGGGAGGAGAGACCCAGTACTTC
TRBJ2-1	-	TRBV20-1	-	CSASRVYNEQFF	TGCAGTGCTAGCCGGGTCTACAATGAGCAGTTCTTC
TRBJ1-1	-	TRBV10-3	-	CAIRDGSNTEAFF	TGTGCCATCAGAGACGGGTCGAACACTGAAGCTTTCTTT
TRBJ1-4	-	TRBV19	-	CASSRRQVGEKLFF	TGTGCCAGTAGTAGGCGGCAGGTCGGAGAAAAACTGTTTTTT
TRBJ2-1	-	TRBV20-1	-	CSAHVDEPKPNEQFF	TGCAGTGCTCACGTCGATGAACCAAAACCCAATGAGCAGTTCTTC
TRBJ2-5	once	TRBV2	TRBD1	CASRTSGTGMTLYF	TGTGCCAGCAGAACGTCCGGGACAGGGATGACCCTGTACTTC
TRBJ1-2	-	TRBV7-2	-	CASSLSYREDYGYTF	TGTGCCAGCAGCTTAAGTTACAGGGAGGACTATGGCTACACCTTC
TRBJ1-4	-	TRBV2	TRBD1	CASSNLRQGVEKLFF	TGTGCCAGCAGCAATCTGCGGCAGGGGGTTGAAAAACTGTTTTTT